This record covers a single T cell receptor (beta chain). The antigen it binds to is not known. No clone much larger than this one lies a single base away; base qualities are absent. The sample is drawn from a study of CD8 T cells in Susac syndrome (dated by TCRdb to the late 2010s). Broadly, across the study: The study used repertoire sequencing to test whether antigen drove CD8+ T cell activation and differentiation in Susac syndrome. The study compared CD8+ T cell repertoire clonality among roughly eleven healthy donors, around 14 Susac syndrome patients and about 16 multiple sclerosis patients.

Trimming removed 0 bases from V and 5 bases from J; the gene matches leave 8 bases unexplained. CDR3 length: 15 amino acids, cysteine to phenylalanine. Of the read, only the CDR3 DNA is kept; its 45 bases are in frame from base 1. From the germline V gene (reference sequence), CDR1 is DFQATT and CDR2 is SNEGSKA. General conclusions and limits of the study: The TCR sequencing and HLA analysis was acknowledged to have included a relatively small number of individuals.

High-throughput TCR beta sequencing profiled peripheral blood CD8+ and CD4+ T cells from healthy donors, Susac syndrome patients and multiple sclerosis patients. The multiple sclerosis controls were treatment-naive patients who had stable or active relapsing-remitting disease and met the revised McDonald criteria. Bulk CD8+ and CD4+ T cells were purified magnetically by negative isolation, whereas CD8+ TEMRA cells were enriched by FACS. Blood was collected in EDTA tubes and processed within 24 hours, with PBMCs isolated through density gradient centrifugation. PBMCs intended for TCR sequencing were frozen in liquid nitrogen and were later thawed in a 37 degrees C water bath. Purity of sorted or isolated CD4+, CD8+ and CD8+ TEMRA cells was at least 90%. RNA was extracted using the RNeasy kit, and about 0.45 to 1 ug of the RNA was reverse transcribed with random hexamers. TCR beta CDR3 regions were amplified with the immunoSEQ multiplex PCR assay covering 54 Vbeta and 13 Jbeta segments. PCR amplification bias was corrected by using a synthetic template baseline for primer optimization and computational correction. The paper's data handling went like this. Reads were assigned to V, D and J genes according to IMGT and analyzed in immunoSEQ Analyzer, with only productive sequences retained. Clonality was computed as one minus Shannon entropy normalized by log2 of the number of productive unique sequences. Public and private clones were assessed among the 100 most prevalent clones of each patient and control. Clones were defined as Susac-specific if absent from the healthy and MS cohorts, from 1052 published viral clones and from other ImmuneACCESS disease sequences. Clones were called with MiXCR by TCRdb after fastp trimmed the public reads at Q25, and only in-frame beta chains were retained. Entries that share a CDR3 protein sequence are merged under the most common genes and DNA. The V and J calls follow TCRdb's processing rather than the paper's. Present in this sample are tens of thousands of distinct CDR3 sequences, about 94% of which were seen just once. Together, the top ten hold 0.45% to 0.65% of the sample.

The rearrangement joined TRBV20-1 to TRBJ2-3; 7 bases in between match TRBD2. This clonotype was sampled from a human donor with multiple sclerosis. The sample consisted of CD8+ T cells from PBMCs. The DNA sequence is TGCAGTGCTAGAGATAAAAGACTAGCCCAAGATACGCAGTATTTT. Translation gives CSARDKRLAQDTQYF.